The T cell receptor beta chain described here comes from a study of shared clonotypes between healthy human individuals. Study-level information: Ranging from 18 to 49 in age, donors were two women and a few men.

A remark on this clone: The target antigen is unknown.

The authors divided CD4+ cells into CD45RA+ naive and CD45RA-negative memory subsets. Trimming pared 4 bases from V and 4 bases from J, leaving 11 bases between. The CDR3 is 14 amino acids. Germline V gene sequence: CDR1 SGHTA, CDR2 FQGNSA. Study-wide results and caveats: Shared clonotypes across all four donors exceeded non-shared ones in generation probability.

Libraries were prepared by immunoSEQ multiplex PCR; TCRdb keeps only in-frame clonotypes and omits some of them. The sample yields 2 million to 3 million clones, roughly 92% seen once. This receptor was obtained from a young man in good health. The material sequenced was naive CD4+ T cells sorted from blood. The subset denotes: CD45RA+ positively selected. The chain is built from TRBV7-2 and TRBJ1-5; unclear D gene. The CDR3 nucleotides read TGTGCCAGCAGCTGGAAGGAGAGTAATCAGCCCCAGCATTTT. As protein: CASSWKESNQPQHF. The entire variable domain, with the rest obtained from reference TRBV7-2 and TRBJ1-5, is as follows: GAGVSQSPSNKVTEKGKDVELRCDPISGHTALYWYRQSLGQGLEFLIYFQGNSAPDKSGLPSDRFSAERTGGSVSTLTIQRTQQEDSAVYLCASSWKESNQPQHFGDGTRLSIL.